Sequencing of this TCR beta chain was carried out in a study of blood T cell repertoires in COVID-19. Study at large: The origin of the acute and convalescent COVID-19 samples was the United States, Italy and Spain. PBMCs, B-cell-depleted T cells, or T cells were the source of the cDNA or gDNA that made up the material.

In the authors' workflow: Nucleated cell number was recorded as an estimate derived from reference gene primer amplification. TCRdb's copy holds only in-frame clones and misses some; the assay was immunoSEQ multiplex PCR. V, J and clone size derive from that table, while D and trimming were established from the DNA sequence. The top ten hold about 9.8% of the sample, which has just over 250,000 clones, 86% seen once. There are 15 residues in the CDR3. CDR1 SQVTM and CDR2 ANQGSEA come from the germline V gene. The V end lost 3 bases, the J end lost 4 bases, and 16 bases lay between the germline ends. This chain joins TRBV29-1 and TRBJ2-1; possibly TRBD2 for D (7 bases). Sequencing was performed on peripheral blood. This receptor was identified in a man aged 40-55 years who had recovered from COVID-19. This CDR3 reads CSVDLRGARYNEQFF. CDR3 nucleotides: TGCAGCGTTGATCTCCGGGGGGCGCGTTACAATGAGCAGTTCTTC.